Listed below are T cell receptor beta chains from one sample, sequenced in a study of cytomegalovirus exposure and HLA in healthy donors. TCRdb's table, derived via immunoSEQ multiplex PCR, lists solely in-frame clones and lacks some. The repertoire holds roughly 90,000 clones, roughly four fifths seen once, with less than 4% in the top ten. Sequencing was performed on PBMCs. These receptors were obtained from a man aged 25-40 years in good health and CMV-seropositive. CDR3s include the opening cysteine and the closing phenylalanine or tryptophan. D genes are given only for firm matches. Some rows have no size entry. The others give once, few or many, or a class for an expanded clone.

>14|TRBD1|TRBV28|TRBJ1-5|.
CASSLDRVNQPQHF
TGTGCCAGCAGTCTCGACAGGGTCAATCAGCCCCAGCATTTT
>20|.|TRBV21-1|TRBJ1-5|.
CASSNPEKGPLEHSNQPQHF
TGTGCCAGCAGCAACCCCGAGAAGGGGCCTCTGGAACATAGCAATCAGCCCCAGCATTTT
>15|.|TRBV18|TRBJ1-1|.
CASSPTGQLNTEAFF
TGTGCCAGCTCACCAACAGGACAGCTGAACACTGAAGCTTTCTTT
>12|TRBD2|TRBV7-7|TRBJ2-5|.
CASSQPSGTQYF
TGTGCCAGCAGTCAGCCTAGCGGGACCCAGTACTTC
>12|.|TRBV30|TRBJ2-5|.
CAWRPSQETQYF
TGTGCCTGGAGGCCCAGCCAAGAGACCCAGTACTTC
>17|TRBD2|TRBV5-5|TRBJ2-1|.
CASSLGLAANSYNEQFF
TGTGCCAGCAGCTTGGGCCTAGCGGCTAACTCCTACAATGAGCAGTTCTTC
>16|.|TRBV14|TRBJ1-2|.
CASSPRHHSLKYGYTF
TGTGCCAGCAGCCCGCGACACCACAGTCTTAAATATGGCTACACCTTC
>15|TRBD1|TRBV5-4|TRBJ2-3|.
CASSLAGTGKDTQYF
TGTGCCAGCAGCCTGGCCGGGACAGGGAAAGATACGCAGTATTTT
>13|TRBD1|TRBV10-3|TRBJ2-1|.
CAGGTGGINEQFF
TGTGCCGGCGGGACAGGGGGAATCAATGAGCAGTTCTTC
>16|.|TRBV5-5|TRBJ1-4|.
CASSLVQGTNNEKLFF
TGTGCCAGCAGCTTGGTGCAGGGGACTAATAATGAAAAACTGTTTTTT
>13|TRBD1|TRBV7-2|TRBJ2-5|.
CASSATGVETQYF
TGTGCCAGCAGCGCGACAGGGGTAGAGACCCAGTACTTC
>15|.|TRBV11-2|TRBJ2-3|.
CASSLAYRSPDTQYF
TGTGCCAGCAGCTTAGCTTACAGGAGCCCAGATACGCAGTATTTT
>15|.|TRBV5-4|TRBJ2-7|once
CASSLVGRQSYEQYF
TGTGCCAGCAGCTTGGTGGGGCGGCAGTCCTACGAGCAGTACTTC
>14|.|TRBV6-6|TRBJ1-3|.
CASSYSEKGNTIYF
TGTGCCAGCAGTTACTCAGAGAAGGGGAACACCATATATTTT
>15|TRBD1|TRBV5-1|TRBJ2-7|.
CASSPELDRLYEQYF
TGCGCCAGCAGCCCAGAGCTGGACAGGCTCTACGAGCAGTACTTC